In this sample, the clone carrying this TCR beta chain turned up a few times. Its antigen is unknown. The CDR3 totals 14 residues. Germline assignment: CDR1 SGHRS and CDR2 YFSETQ. The V segment lost 5 bases and the J segment 6 bases; nucleotides outside the gene matches: 7. This entry comes from a study of siplizumab effects on memory and regulatory T cells. The study, taken as a whole, reports: The study found that siplizumab significantly reduced alloreactive sequences traceable to unstimulated CD4+ memory cells.

Clones were sequenced by immunoSEQ multiplex PCR, and TCRdb holds only the in-frame ones, with some missing. The sample carries roughly 62,000 clones, about 80% recorded once. The sample was memory CD4+ T cells sorted from blood. This chain links TRBV5-1 with TRBJ2-2; 7 positions agree with TRBD1. This sequence originates from a human donor in good health. The CDR3 protein is CASSFGQVAGELFF. CDR3 nucleotides: TGCGCCAGCAGTTTCGGACAGGTCGCCGGGGAGCTGTTTTTT.